The entry below gives a single TCR beta chain sequence along with its context. The target antigen is unknown. The trim removed 6 bases at V and 13 bases at J, leaving 14 bases unmatched. This CDR3 spans 13 amino acids. Germline lookup yields CDR1 SQVTM and CDR2 ANQGSEA. Alongside a J-beta primer mix, a sample-barcoded 5' primer served in a second PCR lasting about 7 to 12 cycles. TCRdb ran MiXCR on the 5' RACE reads and lists one entry per CDR3 protein. This sample has 1 million or so distinct CDR3 sequences; under 55% occur once, and the top ten carry 15% to 20%. The data belong to a study of blood T cells in healthy people across ages. Whole-study results and caveats: CMV status of donors was unknown, possibly confounding expanded clonotype changes.

The donors, all healthy, were Caucasians living in Russia, aged about 6 to 95. Each donor's blood draw was approximately 10 milliliters of peripheral blood. At least 7 million PBMCs were isolated per sample. This receptor was obtained from a woman aged 60-75 years in good health. The sequenced sample was blood. The chain couples TRBV29-1 to TRBJ2-4, with 8 nucleotides matching TRBD1. CDR3 in amino acids: CSVTGALTGEQYF. The CDR3 coding sequence is TGCAGCGTCACTGGGGCCTTGACAGGGGAGCAGTACTTC.